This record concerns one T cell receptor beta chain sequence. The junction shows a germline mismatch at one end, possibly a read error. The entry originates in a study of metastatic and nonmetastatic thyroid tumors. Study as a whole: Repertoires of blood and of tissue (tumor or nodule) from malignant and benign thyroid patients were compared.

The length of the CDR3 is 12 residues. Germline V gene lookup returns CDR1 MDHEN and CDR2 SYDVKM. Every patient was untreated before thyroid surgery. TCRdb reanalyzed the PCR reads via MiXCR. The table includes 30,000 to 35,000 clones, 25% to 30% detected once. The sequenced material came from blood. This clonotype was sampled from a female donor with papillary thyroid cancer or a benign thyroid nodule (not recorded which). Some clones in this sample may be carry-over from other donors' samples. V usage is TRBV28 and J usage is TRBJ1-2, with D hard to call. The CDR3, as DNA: TGTGCCAGCAGTACTCACACCTATGTCTACACCTTC. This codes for CASSTHTYVYTF.